The 31 T cell receptor beta chains given below trace back to one sample, sequenced in a study of OX40 agonist ivuxolimab in advanced cancers. The protocol was immunoSEQ multiplex PCR, while the TCRdb copy is restricted to in-frame clones and leaves out a portion. The top ten clones hold around 6.5% of a sample with about 79,000 clones, more than 90% of them seen once. The sample in question was CD4+ or CD8+ T cells sorted from blood, obtained in a trial of the OX40 agonist ivuxolimab. The receptors were sampled from an adult with an advanced solid tumor such as melanoma, head and neck, liver or kidney cancer.

The chain links TRBV19 to TRBJ2-1; 9 bases map to TRBD2. The CDR3 runs to 16 residues. V was clipped by 7 bases and J by 2 bases; unmatched bases: 9. Per the germline V gene, CDR1 is LNHDA and CDR2 is SQIVND (reference sequence). CDR3 nucleotide sequence: TGTGCCAGTACATCGATTCTAGCGGGACCCTACAATGAGCAGTTCTTC. It encodes CASTSILAGPYNEQFF. The full variable domain, rest sourced from reference TRBV19 and TRBJ2-1, is DGGITQSPKYLFRKEGQNVTLSCEQNLNHDAMYWYRQDPGQGLRLIYYSQIVNDFQKGDIAEGYSVSREKKESFPLTVTSAQKNPTAFYLCASTSILAGPYNEQFFGPGTRLTVL.

This clone was picked up a small number of times. The rearrangement joins TRBV7-6 to TRBJ2-7; 8 nucleotides match TRBD1. The trim removed 3 bases at V and 6 bases at J, leaving 4 bases unmatched. This CDR3 has 13 residues. Germline V CDR1 and CDR2: SGHVS, FNYEAQ. CDR3 in DNA: TGTGCCAGCAGCTTCCAGGGGGCGAGCGAGCAGTACTTC. This encodes CASSFQGASEQYF.

This clone came up a few times. This chain connects TRBV28 to TRBJ1-1; unclear D gene. The CDR3 extends over 11 amino acids. Trimming removed 7 bases at V and 4 bases at J, with 7 bases between. From germline, CDR1 is MDHEN and CDR2 SYDVKM. The CDR3 nucleotides are TGTGCCAGCAAGGGCCCCACTGAAGCTTTCTTT. This translates into CASKGPTEAFF.

The chain couples TRBV6-6 to TRBJ1-5; 9 nucleotides match TRBD1. Germline assignment: CDR1 MNHNY and CDR2 SVGAGI (reference sequence). The CDR3 is 16 amino acids. V lost 7 bases to trimming and J lost 0 bases; unmatched junction nucleotides: 7. The CDR3: CASTTGQGTSNQPQHF. Here the CDR3 DNA reads TGTGCCAGCACTACTGGACAGGGGACTAGCAATCAGCCCCAGCATTTT.

The genes are TRBV19 and TRBJ1-2; weak D call: TRBD1 (5 bases). Trimming left V 3 bases short and J 4 bases short, with 12 bases between. Germline CDR1 LNHDA, CDR2 SQIVND (reference sequence). The CDR3 contains 14 residues. CDR3 sequence (DNA): TGTGCCAGTAGTATCGATCAGGGAGTCTATGGCTACACCTTC. Translating it yields CASSIDQGVYGYTF.

The chain links TRBV5-1 to TRBJ1-1; D is undetermined. Germline V gives CDR1 SGHRS, CDR2 YFSETQ. The length of the CDR3 is 12 residues. The V end was cut by 0 bases, the J end by 8 bases, with 8 bases between. This CDR3 is CASSLDGQEAFF. The CDR3 DNA is TGCGCCAGCAGCTTGGACGGTCAGGAAGCTTTCTTT.

J is TRBJ2-1 and V is TRBV7-8; 8 bases fit TRBD1. Trimming removed 5 bases from V and 0 bases from J; junction bases left unmatched: 9. Germline CDR1 and CDR2: SGHVS and FQNEAQ. The length of the CDR3 is 17 residues. The CDR3 coding sequence is TGTGCCAGCAGCAATTCCCTTACAGGGGGCTCCTACAATGAGCAGTTCTTC. It yields the protein CASSNSLTGGSYNEQFF.

This rearrangement joins TRBV19 to TRBJ2-5; the D is unclear. This CDR3 is 13 amino acids long. The V gene lost 5 bases and the J gene lost 1 base, with 8 bases spanning the gap. The V gene's germline CDR1 is LNHDA and CDR2 SQIVND (reference sequence). This chain's CDR3 is CASSLTIQETQYF. The CDR3 bases are TGTGCCAGTAGTCTGACAATCCAAGAGACCCAGTACTTC.

The chain employs TRBV30 and TRBJ2-7; D is unclear. Germline-derived CDR1 and CDR2 are GTSNPN and SVGIG (reference sequence). Trimming left V 3 bases short and J 6 bases short, with 21 bases between. The CDR3 is made up of 15 amino acids. CDR3 nucleotide sequence: TGTGCCTGGAGGAGTCCCGGACGCAGGATGTTCGAGCAGTACTTC. Translation gives CAWRSPGRRMFEQYF.

The chain couples TRBV7-9 to TRBJ2-5, with 7 bases matching TRBD2. Trimming cost V 6 bases and J 5 bases; bases outside gene matches: 3. CDR3 length: 12 residues. Germline CDR1 SEHNR, CDR2 FQNEAQ (reference sequence). In DNA, the CDR3 is TGTGCCAGCAGAGGGGAGGGGGAGACCCAGTACTTC. Its protein product is CASRGEGETQYF.

This rearrangement joins TRBV7-8 to TRBJ2-6; D unresolved. The CDR3 spans 15 residues. V lost 5 bases and J lost 4, with 12 bases in between. CDR1 is SGHVS, CDR2 FQNEAQ, per germline. The CDR3 is CASSPRATGANVLTF. The CDR3 nucleotides are TGTGCCAGCAGCCCAAGAGCAACCGGGGCCAACGTCCTGACTTTC.

The rearrangement uses TRBV4-1 and TRBJ1-2; D might be TRBD1 (5 bases). The CDR3 loop spans 14 amino acids. The ends were cut back, 1 base at V and 2 bases at J, with 8 bases in the middle. Germline assignment: CDR1 MGHRA and CDR2 YSYEKL. In DNA, the CDR3 is TGCGCCAGCAGCCAAGGTGGGGGGAACTATGGCTACACCTTC. Its translation is CASSQGGGNYGYTF.

This clone was found once. This rearrangement joins TRBV28 to TRBJ2-2, with D possibly being TRBD2 (5 bases). V was clipped by 2 bases and J by 6 bases, with 7 bases between them. The length of the CDR3 is 13 residues. Germline V lookup: CDR1 MDHEN, CDR2 SYDVKM. The CDR3 reads CASSLGGPGELFF. DNA for the CDR3: TGTGCCAGCAGTTTAGGCGGGCCCGGGGAGCTGTTTTTT.

The chain combines TRBV15 with TRBJ2-6; D is unclear. CDR1 and CDR2 from the germline V gene are LNHNV and YYDKDF (reference sequence). This CDR3 comprises 16 residues. V lost 3 bases and J 0 bases, leaving 9 bases between the germline ends. CDR3 sequence (DNA): TGTGCCACCAGCAGGGACCGCAGCTCTGGGGCCAACGTCCTGACTTTC. This codes for CATSRDRSSGANVLTF.

The chain employs TRBV27 and TRBJ2-1, with TRBD1 matching over 10 bases. Unmatched junction bases numbered 5, after V lost 6 bases and J lost 6 bases. This CDR3 region has 14 residues. CDR1 is MNHEY and CDR2 is SMNVEV in the germline V gene (reference sequence). Here the CDR3 DNA reads TGTGCCAGCAGGAGCGGGACAGGGGTCAATGAGCAGTTCTTC. Its protein is CASRSGTGVNEQFF.

The rearrangement joins TRBV9 to TRBJ2-1, with D unresolved. V dropped 0 bases and J dropped 8 bases, with 12 bases sitting between them. Per the germline V gene, CDR1 is SGDLS and CDR2 is YYNGEE. This CDR3 region has 14 residues. CDR3 in DNA: TGTGCCAGCAGCGTAGCCCCGCGGCCCCATGAGCAGTTCTTC. Amino acid sequence: CASSVAPRPHEQFF.

The chain is built from TRBV29-1 and TRBJ2-3, with 7 bases that match TRBD2. CDR3 length: 14 amino acids. The junction had 13 bases not matched to a gene; V was cut back by 7 bases and J by 6 bases. Germline CDR1 reads SQVTM; CDR2 reads ANQGSEA. The CDR3 DNA is TGCAGCGGCTCCGGGACTAAGCTTTTTGATACGCAGTATTTT. Translated: CSGSGTKLFDTQYF.

As for this clone: Additional DNA sequences in this sample encode the identical CDR3. CDR3 in amino acids: CASSPGRNEKLFF. CDR3 DNA sequence: TGTGCCAGCAGCCCGGGACGGAATGAAAAACTGTTTTTT. This chain links TRBV7-9 with TRBJ1-4, with D possibly matching TRBD1 (5 bases). The CDR3 consists of 13 residues. Germline V gene sequence: CDR1 SEHNR, CDR2 FQNEAQ (reference sequence). V shed 5 bases and J shed 5 bases, with 9 bases lying between them. Using reference TRBV7-9 and TRBJ1-4 for the parts outside the CDR3, the full variable domain is DTGVSQNPRHKITKRGQNVTFRCDPISEHNRLYWYRQTLGQGPEFLTYFQNEAQLEKSRLLSDRFSAERPKGSFSTLEIQRTEQGDSAMYLCASSPGRNEKLFFGSGTQLSVL.

J is TRBJ2-1 and V is TRBV10-3; 7 nucleotides match TRBD2. The CDR3 is made up of 14 amino acids. Germline trimming cut 2 bases from V and 9 bases from J; bases unmatched to any gene: 7. The germline gives CDR1 ENHRY, CDR2 SYGVKD. The CDR3 DNA reads as TGTGCCATCAGTGAGGTAGCGGGTATGATTGAGCAGTTCTTC. Its protein product is CAISEVAGMIEQFF.

This sequence joins TRBV27 and TRBJ2-5; the D call may be TRBD1 or TRBD2 (6 bases each). CDR1 and CDR2 (germline): MNHEY, SMNVEV (reference sequence). The V end lost 4 bases, the J end lost 2 bases, and 11 bases lay between the germline ends. The CDR3 is 14 residues long. In nucleotides, the CDR3 is TGTGCCAGCAGTTCGGGGGCGCCTCAAGAGACCCAGTACTTC. Protein sequence: CASSSGAPQETQYF.

This clone was seen a few times. J is TRBJ1-1 and V is TRBV9; tentative D call: TRBD1 (6 bases). Germline V gives CDR1 SGDLS, CDR2 YYNGEE. CDR3 size: 15 residues. V was pared by 2 bases and J by 2 bases, with 13 bases between. This CDR3 is CASSVGTGTNTEAFF. As DNA, the CDR3 is TGTGCCAGCAGCGTTGGTACAGGGACTAACACTGAAGCTTTCTTT.

The chain links TRBV9 to TRBJ2-7, with D possibly matching TRBD1 (6 bases). CDR3 size: 15 residues. CDR1 SGDLS and CDR2 YYNGEE come from the germline V gene. V lost 0 bases, J lost 1 base, and 11 bases lay in between. The CDR3 DNA is TGTGCCAGCAGCGTAGGGCAGGGGACGTCCTACGAGCAGTACTTC. This translates into CASSVGQGTSYEQYF.

The J gene is TRBJ2-3, the V gene TRBV6-5; TRBD2 matches 11 bases. This CDR3 is 16 amino acids long. Germline lookup yields CDR1 MNHEY and CDR2 SVGAGI. After removal of 2 bases from V and 2 bases from J, the junction contained 3 bases not matched to a gene. The CDR3 sequence is CASSYLTSGNTDTQYF. The CDR3 nucleotides are TGTGCCAGCAGTTACCTGACTAGCGGGAACACAGATACGCAGTATTTT.

The rearrangement uses TRBV5-1 and TRBJ1-6, with unresolved D. This CDR3 spans 15 amino acids. V lost 0 bases to trimming and J lost 5 bases, with 9 bases between them. Germline lookup yields CDR1 SGHRS and CDR2 YFSETQ. The CDR3 loop is CASSLGQQNNSPLHF. For the CDR3, the DNA is TGCGCCAGCAGCTTGGGGCAGCAAAATAATTCACCCCTCCACTTT.

As to this clone: Distinct nucleotide sequences in the sample also encode this CDR3. The V call is TRBV7-8, the J call TRBJ1-2; TRBD1 is a possible D gene (5 bases). V lost 1 base to trimming and J lost 7 bases, with 16 bases between them. The germline V gene encodes CDR1 SGHVS and CDR2 FQNEAQ. The CDR3 covers 15 residues. The CDR3 DNA follows: TGTGCCAGCAGCTTAGATGGGGCAGGGTCGGGTGGCTACACCTTC. Translation: CASSLDGAGSGGYTF.

The V call is TRBV19, the J call TRBJ2-1, with unresolved D. V lost 0 bases and J 0 bases, leaving 6 bases between the germline ends. CDR3 length: 15 residues. CDR1 and CDR2 (germline): LNHDA, SQIVND (reference sequence). CDR3 coding DNA: TGTGCCAGTAGTATAGACGGAAGCTCCTACAATGAGCAGTTCTTC. The encoded protein is CASSIDGSSYNEQFF.

The chain combines TRBV2 with TRBJ1-2; the match to TRBD1 covers 7 bases. Germline V gene lookup returns CDR1 SNHLY and CDR2 FYNNEI. Losses at the gene ends were 7 bases for V and 0 bases for J; bases not matched to a gene: 5. The CDR3 length is 14 residues. The DNA for the CDR3 is TGTGCCAGCATTCTGCAGGGGGCTAACTATGGCTACACCTTC. Its protein is CASILQGANYGYTF.

Notes on this clone: Other DNA sequences of this sample code for an identical CDR3. J is TRBJ2-5 and V is TRBV9; TRBD1 or TRBD2 may be the D gene (5 bases each). Germline V CDR1 and CDR2: SGDLS, YYNGEE. Trimming cost V 2 bases and J 1 base, with 6 bases left between them. CDR3 length: 13 amino acids. For the CDR3, the DNA is TGTGCCAGCAGCGTGAGGGGCCAAGAGACCCAGTACTTC. This gives the protein CASSVRGQETQYF.

The genes are TRBV30 and TRBJ2-5; tentatively, D is TRBD1 or TRBD2 (5 bases each). V shed 4 bases and J shed 1 base, with 7 bases lying between them. CDR3 length: 12 residues. Looked up from germline, CDR1 is GTSNPN and CDR2 is SVGIG (reference sequence). The CDR3 DNA is TGTGCCTGGACGGGGACCCAAGAGACCCAGTACTTC. Translation gives CAWTGTQETQYF. Supplemented by reference TRBV30 and TRBJ2-5, the full variable domain reads SQTIHQWPATLVQPVGSPLSLECTVEGTSNPNLYWYRQAAGRGLQLLFYSVGIGQISSEVPQNLSASRPQDRQFILSSKKLLLSDSGFYLCAWTGTQETQYFGPGTRLLVL.

This chain connects TRBV21-1 to TRBJ1-1; the table assigns TRBD1, which was not confirmed against the DNA. TRBV21-1 is a pseudogene segment. The CDR3 totals 15 residues. The CDR3 region has the DNA TGTGCCAGCAGCTGGGCAGGGGGCGTGAACACTGAAGCTTTCTTT. It is translated as CASSWAGGVNTEAFF.

The chain couples TRBV5-1 to TRBJ1-2; 9 bases fit TRBD1. The CDR3 has 15 residues. The germline CDR1 and CDR2 sequences are SGHRS and YFSETQ. The trim removed 0 bases at V and 6 bases at J, leaving 6 bases unmatched. The CDR3 here is CASSLAGTGLDGYTF. CDR3 coding DNA: TGCGCCAGCAGCTTGGCCGGGACAGGGTTAGATGGCTACACCTTC.